These 28 T cell receptor beta chains were sequenced from one sample in a study of shared clonotypes between healthy human individuals. Data came from immunoSEQ multiplex PCR; TCRdb stores just in-frame clones and leaves some out. The repertoire holds millions of clones, about 95% seen once, with 0.9% to 1.4% in the top ten. Terminally differentiated effector memory CD45RA+ cells were excluded by CCR7 positive selection of CD45RO-negative cells. Sequencing used naive CD8+ T cells sorted from blood. The source of these receptors is a man aged 18-30 years in good health.

The chain employs TRBV4-1 and TRBJ1-1; D is unresolved. V lost 1 base, J lost 0 bases, and 9 bases lay in between. This CDR3 has 15 amino acids. Per the germline V gene, CDR1 is MGHRA and CDR2 is YSYEKL. CDR3 loop: CASSQVIGLNTEAFF. The DNA of the CDR3 is TGCGCCAGCAGCCAAGTAATTGGGTTGAACACTGAAGCTTTCTTT.

CDR3 loop: CAWSVVRGYTEAFF. The CDR3 coding sequence is TGTGCCTGGAGTGTGGTACGGGGGTACACTGAAGCTTTCTTT. The chain employs TRBV30 and TRBJ1-1; D perhaps matches TRBD1 (5 bases). CDR1 is GTSNPN and CDR2 is SVGIG in the germline V gene (reference sequence). The CDR3 runs to 14 residues. V was pared by 0 bases and J by 3 bases, with 11 bases between. Looking up the rest from reference TRBV30 and TRBJ1-1 gives the full variable domain: SQTIHQWPATLVQPVGSPLSLECTVEGTSNPNLYWYRQAAGRGLQLLFYSVGIGQISSEVPQNLSASRPQDRQFILSSKKLLLSDSGFYLCAWSVVRGYTEAFFGQGTRLTVV.

The chain employs TRBV30 and TRBJ1-2, with D perhaps matching TRBD1 (6 bases). The germline V and J ends were trimmed by 4 bases and 8 bases, with 20 bases remaining between them. This CDR3 has 14 amino acids. CDR1 and CDR2 (germline): GTSNPN, SVGIG (reference sequence). This chain's CDR3 is CAWMLLGALSGYTF. CDR3 coding DNA: TGTGCCTGGATGTTGCTGGGGGCTTTATCGGGCTACACCTTC.

This rearrangement joins TRBV9 to TRBJ2-1; D assignment may be TRBD1 or TRBD2 (5 bases each). Deletions cut 2 bases from V and 2 bases from J, with 14 bases between. In germline, CDR1 is SGDLS, CDR2 YYNGEE. The CDR3 loop spans 16 amino acids. The CDR3 loop reads CASSVPSPGPYNEQFF. CDR3 coding DNA: TGTGCCAGCAGCGTCCCATCCCCGGGACCCTACAATGAGCAGTTCTTC.

This chain uses TRBV2 with TRBJ2-7; no firm D call. The germline gives CDR1 SNHLY, CDR2 FYNNEI. The CDR3 runs to 9 residues. CDR3 nucleotides: TGTGCGAGCCATAACGAGCAGTACTTC. This codes for CASHNEQYF.

This CDR3 reads CASSLSLYTEAYTF. DNA of the CDR3: TGTGCCAGCAGCCTTTCCTTATACACCGAGGCGTACACCTTC. The chain carries TRBV5-5 and TRBJ1-2, with D unresolved. This CDR3 has 14 residues. With 4 bases removed from V and 11 bases from J, the gap between germline ends came to 21 bases. Germline assignment: CDR1 SGHKS and CDR2 YYEKEE (reference sequence).

The V call is TRBV6-5, the J call TRBJ2-7; TRBD2 is a possible D gene (5 bases). Germline lookup yields CDR1 MNHEY and CDR2 SVGAGI. The V end lost 0 bases, the J end lost 2 bases, and 14 bases lay between the germline ends. The CDR3 length is 16 residues. In nucleotides, the CDR3 is TGTGCCAGCAGTTACTCACCTCCGGGAACCACCTACGAGCAGTACTTC. Protein sequence: CASSYSPPGTTYEQYF.

Written as DNA, the CDR3 is TGTGCCAGCAGTGCCGGGGCAGGGGGTTCGCCCTATAATTCACCCCTCCACTTT. Amino acid sequence: CASSAGAGGSPYNSPLHF. The V gene is TRBV27, the J gene TRBJ1-6, with TRBD1 matching over 7 bases. This CDR3 has 18 residues. Losses at the gene ends were 5 bases for V and 2 bases for J; bases not matched to a gene: 12. Germline assignment: CDR1 MNHEY and CDR2 SMNVEV (reference sequence).

The V and J genes are TRBV6-1 and TRBJ2-5; TRBD1 matches 7 bases. This CDR3 has 13 amino acids. The germline gives CDR1 MNHNS, CDR2 SASEGT. V gave up 7 bases and J gave up 5 bases; unmatched junction bases: 7. The CDR3 region is CASKGAFGETQYF. The CDR3 DNA reads TGTGCCAGCAAGGGGGCGTTCGGGGAGACCCAGTACTTC.

The chain uses TRBV5-6 and TRBJ1-1, with D possibly being TRBD1 (6 bases). The CDR3 consists of 15 residues. Germline lookup yields CDR1 SGHDT and CDR2 YYEEEE. V was clipped by 5 bases and J by 0 bases, with 14 bases between them. The CDR3 DNA reads as TGTGCCAGCAGGGGGAACAGGGAAATGAACACTGAAGCTTTCTTT. This gives the protein CASRGNREMNTEAFF.

The chain employs TRBV6-1 and TRBJ1-2; D possibly corresponds to TRBD1 (6 bases). Trimming stripped 8 bases from V and 3 bases from J, with 13 bases between. In germline, CDR1 is MNHNS, CDR2 SASEGT. The CDR3 has 13 residues. For the CDR3, the DNA is TGTGCCAGCGAGGAGCCAGGGGACTATGGCTACACCTTC. Residues: CASEEPGDYGYTF.

In regard to this clone: Within the sample, other DNA sequences also encode this same CDR3. The chain has TRBV5-6 and TRBJ2-3; weak D call: TRBD2 (5 bases). Germline V gene lookup returns CDR1 SGHDT and CDR2 YYEEEE. This CDR3 has 13 residues. V gave up 0 bases and J gave up 4 bases, with 6 bases separating them. The CDR3 region has the DNA TGTGCCAGCAGCTTGGCCGGGGCAGATACGCAGTATTTT. Translated, it gives CASSLAGADTQYF.

The chain joins TRBV5-1 to TRBJ2-7; possible D gene TRBD2, 6 bases. The length of the CDR3 is 14 residues. Trimming took 4 bases from V and 2 from J, leaving 13 bases between them. Per the germline V gene, CDR1 is SGHRS and CDR2 is YFSETQ. The CDR3 region is CASSPGDGPYEQYF. The CDR3 nucleotides read TGCGCCAGCAGCCCGGGGGACGGACCCTACGAGCAGTACTTC.

The rearrangement joins TRBV27 to TRBJ2-2; D might be TRBD1 (5 bases). V was clipped by 5 bases and J by 8 bases, with 12 bases between them. Germline CDR1 and CDR2: MNHEY and SMNVEV (reference sequence). The CDR3 loop spans 13 amino acids. The CDR3 sequence: CASSPLTGGELFF. As DNA, the CDR3 is TGTGCCAGCAGTCCCCTCACAGGAGGGGAGCTGTTTTTT.

The rearrangement uses TRBV4-1 and TRBJ2-2; D perhaps matches TRBD2 (5 bases). Deletions cut 4 bases from V and 10 bases from J, with 19 bases between. Germline CDR1 MGHRA, CDR2 YSYEKL. The CDR3 spans 15 residues. CDR3 loop: CASSPTLIASKELFF. In nucleotides, the CDR3 is TGCGCCAGCAGCCCCACACTTATAGCGTCCAAGGAGCTGTTTTTT.

This clone was detected only once. This sample includes further DNA sequences coding for the same CDR3. The chain is built from TRBV27 and TRBJ2-1; no reliable D call. Per the germline V gene, CDR1 is MNHEY and CDR2 is SMNVEV (reference sequence). Trimming took 3 bases from V and 2 from J, leaving 5 bases between them. This CDR3 is 13 amino acids long. CDR3 protein: CASSFGPYNEQFF. The CDR3 region has the DNA TGTGCCAGCAGTTTTGGCCCCTACAATGAGCAGTTCTTC.

The chain links TRBV5-1 to TRBJ2-7, with 7 bases that match TRBD1. Unmatched junction bases numbered 7, after V lost 2 bases and J lost 2 bases. CDR3 length equals 15 residues. CDR1 is SGHRS, CDR2 YFSETQ, per germline. The CDR3 loop is CASSFEDRPTYEQYF. CDR3 nucleotide sequence: TGCGCCAGCAGCTTTGAGGACAGGCCCACCTACGAGCAGTACTTC.

The genes are TRBV14 and TRBJ2-2; D is perhaps TRBD1 (7 bases). With 2 bases removed from V and 2 bases from J, the gap between germline ends came to 15 bases. CDR1 and CDR2 from the germline V gene are SGHDN and FVKESK. The CDR3 is 17 amino acids. The CDR3 spells CASSQYQTGTNTGELFF. CDR3 DNA sequence: TGTGCCAGCAGCCAATACCAGACAGGGACTAACACCGGGGAGCTGTTTTTT.

The genes are TRBV5-1 and TRBJ2-1; D possibly uses TRBD1 or TRBD2 (7 bases each). The CDR3 sequence is 16 residues long. Germline values: CDR1 SGHRS, CDR2 YFSETQ. Trimming shortened V by 4 bases and J by 7 bases, and 21 bases separated the two germline ends. The CDR3 nucleotides are TGCGCCAGCAGCACCAACAGGGAGGGGGCATTGAATGAGCAGTTCTTC. This codes for CASSTNREGALNEQFF.

V and J are TRBV30 and TRBJ2-3; D could derive from TRBD1 or TRBD2 (5 bases each). Trimming shortened V by 3 bases and J by 3 bases, and 13 bases separated the two germline ends. CDR1 is GTSNPN, CDR2 SVGIG, per germline (reference sequence). The length of the CDR3 is 14 residues. In DNA form, the CDR3 reads TGTGCCTGGAGCGTAGTGGGGGTGACAGATACGCAGTATTTT. The encoded protein is CAWSVVGVTDTQYF.

The chain joins TRBV5-1 to TRBJ1-3, with D uncertain. The CDR3 has 14 amino acids. Germline V lookup: CDR1 SGHRS, CDR2 YFSETQ. Trimming took off 4 bases at V and 0 bases at J, with 8 bases between the two ends. The CDR3 protein is CASSKESSGNTIYF. The CDR3 nucleotides read TGCGCCAGCAGCAAGGAGAGCTCTGGAAACACCATATATTTT.

This clone showed up just a few times. This rearrangement joins TRBV10-1 to TRBJ1-2, with D tentatively TRBD1 (6 bases). The V end lost 11 bases, the J end lost 4 bases, and 17 bases lay between the germline ends. The CDR3 consists of 13 residues. Germline CDR1 reads WNHNN; CDR2 reads SYGVQD (reference sequence). Written as DNA, the CDR3 is TGCGCCGGCACCCACAGGGTTCTCTATGGCTACACCTTC. It yields the protein CAGTHRVLYGYTF.

Concerning this clone: The junction does not match germline at one end; this may be a read error. The chain couples TRBV14 to TRBJ1-4; D is undetermined. This CDR3 contains 13 residues. The germline CDR1 and CDR2 sequences are SGHDN and FVKESK. The CDR3 DNA follows: TGTGCCAGCAGCCAAGATTCTTTTAGGGATTTCGTCTTT. Its protein is CASSQDSFRDFVF.

This chain uses TRBV5-4 with TRBJ1-1; D is unresolved. V lost 2 bases to trimming and J lost 2 bases, with 10 bases between them. The germline CDR1 and CDR2 sequences are SGHNT and YYREEE (reference sequence). CDR3 length: 14 amino acids. The CDR3 nucleotides read TGTGCCAGCAGCTTAGGGATGGGCAACACTGAAGCTTTCTTT. It yields the protein CASSLGMGNTEAFF.

The rearrangement links TRBV7-9 to TRBJ1-1; 7 bases are a match to TRBD1. The trim removed 1 base at V and 4 bases at J, leaving 12 bases unmatched. The germline gives CDR1 SEHNR, CDR2 FQNEAQ (reference sequence). CDR3 size: 17 residues. In nucleotides, the CDR3 is TGTGCCAGCAGCTTAGTGTACACAGGGGCTGGAGGCACTGAAGCTTTCTTT. Translation: CASSLVYTGAGGTEAFF.

The rearrangement uses TRBV15 and TRBJ2-7; D is perhaps TRBD1 (6 bases). The length of the CDR3 is 13 residues. CDR1 is LNHNV and CDR2 is YYDKDF in the germline V gene (reference sequence). V was trimmed by 8 bases and J by 3 bases, leaving 14 bases between them. Written as DNA, the CDR3 is TGTGCCACCCGGGTTACAGGGAGCTACGAGCAGTACTTC. Amino acids: CATRVTGSYEQYF.

The rearrangement uses TRBV28 and TRBJ1-1; D unclear. The ends were cut back, 2 bases at V and 4 bases at J, with 17 bases in the middle. Germline lookup yields CDR1 MDHEN and CDR2 SYDVKM. This CDR3 comprises 16 residues. The CDR3 DNA is TGTGCCAGCAGTTTAAACCGGTCACCGTGGGGCACTGAAGCTTTCTTT. It is translated as CASSLNRSPWGTEAFF.

V is TRBV6-1 and J is TRBJ1-6; D perhaps matches TRBD1 (6 bases). V lost 3 bases and J 13 bases, leaving 16 bases between the germline ends. Germline CDR1 MNHNS, CDR2 SASEGT. This CDR3 is 14 amino acids long. CDR3 nucleotide sequence: TGTGCCAGCAGTGAGGTAGCAGGGGTTTCCCCCCTCCACTTT. This codes for CASSEVAGVSPLHF.